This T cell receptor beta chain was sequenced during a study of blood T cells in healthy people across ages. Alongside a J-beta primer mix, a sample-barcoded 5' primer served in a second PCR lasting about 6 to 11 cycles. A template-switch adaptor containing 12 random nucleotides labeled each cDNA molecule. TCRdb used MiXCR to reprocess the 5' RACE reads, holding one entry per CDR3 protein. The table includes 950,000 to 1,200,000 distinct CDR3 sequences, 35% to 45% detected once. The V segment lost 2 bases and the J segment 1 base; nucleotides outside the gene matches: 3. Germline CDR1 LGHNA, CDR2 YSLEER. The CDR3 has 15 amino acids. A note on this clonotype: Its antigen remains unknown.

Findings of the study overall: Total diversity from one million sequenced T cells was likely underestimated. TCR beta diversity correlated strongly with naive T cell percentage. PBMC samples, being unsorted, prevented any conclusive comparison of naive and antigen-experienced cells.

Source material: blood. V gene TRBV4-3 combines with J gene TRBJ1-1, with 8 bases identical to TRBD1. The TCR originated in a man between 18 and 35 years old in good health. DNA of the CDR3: TGCGCCAGCAGCCAAATCGGACAGGGGAACACTGAAGCTTTCTTT. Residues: CASSQIGQGNTEAFF.